This T cell receptor (beta chain) stems from a study of Ad26.COV2.S vaccination and SARS-CoV-2 variants. Study-wide findings and caveats: Participants given vaccine showed non-spike TCR breadth similar to that of placebo recipients. Vaccinees reportedly had broad spike-specific CD8+ and CD4+ T cell responses. In TCR breadth and depth analyses, total T cell responses may have been underestimated.

As to this clone: Its antigen is unknown.

Generated by immunoSEQ multiplex PCR, the TCRdb table keeps only in-frame clones and is missing some. The data hold about 350,000 clones, with around 90% observed a single time. The sample here was peripheral blood, taken after recovery from COVID-19. This TCR was sampled from a human donor who had recovered from COVID-19.

CDR3 residues: CASSAPLAGGPRDEQFF. In DNA form, the CDR3 reads TGTGCCAGCAGCGCCCCACTAGCGGGGGGGCCTCGCGATGAGCAGTTCTTC. The chain couples TRBV9 to TRBJ2-1; 13 bases are a match to TRBD2. CDR3 size: 17 residues. Germline CDR1 SGDLS, CDR2 YYNGEE. V lost 3 bases and J lost 8; bases outside the gene matches: 11.